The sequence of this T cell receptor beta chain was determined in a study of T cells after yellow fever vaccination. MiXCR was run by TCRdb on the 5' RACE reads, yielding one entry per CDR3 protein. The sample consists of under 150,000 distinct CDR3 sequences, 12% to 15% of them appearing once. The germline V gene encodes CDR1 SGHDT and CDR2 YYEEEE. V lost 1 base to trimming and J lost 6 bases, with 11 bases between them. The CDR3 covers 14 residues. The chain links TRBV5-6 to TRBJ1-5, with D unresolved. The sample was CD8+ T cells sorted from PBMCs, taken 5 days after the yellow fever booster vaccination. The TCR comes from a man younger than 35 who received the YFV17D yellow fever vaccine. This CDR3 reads CASSLSLGSQPQHF. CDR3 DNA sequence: TGTGCCAGCAGCTTGAGTCTCGGGAGTCAGCCCCAGCATTTT. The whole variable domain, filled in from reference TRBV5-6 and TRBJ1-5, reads DAGVTQSPTHLIKTRGQQVTLRCSPKSGHDTVSWYQQALGQGPQFIFQYYEEEERQRGNFPDRFSGHQFPNYSSELNVNALLLGDSALYLCASSLSLGSQPQHFGDGTRLSIL.